The 23 T cell receptor beta chains in this list originate from one sample, sequenced in a study of blood T cells in healthy people across ages. A second PCR, run for about 6 to 11 cycles, used a sample-barcoded 5' primer plus a J-beta primer mix. TCRdb processed the 5' RACE reads anew with MiXCR; each CDR3 protein has one entry. The table records some 1.4 million distinct CDR3 sequences, 42% of them present only once. The sample consisted of blood. The receptors shown here come from a woman under 30 in good health.

In this sample, this clonotype turned up a few times. CDR3 coding DNA: TGTGCCAGCAGCTTATCCGCGACAAGAGCTTTCTTT. This sequence encodes CASSLSATRAFF. The chain links TRBV7-8 to TRBJ1-1, with D hard to call. CDR1 is SGHVS and CDR2 is FQNEAQ in the germline V gene. This CDR3 has 12 amino acids. V was clipped by 2 bases and J by 10 bases, with 11 bases between them. The full variable domain, in which reference TRBV7-8 and TRBJ1-1 provide the parts outside the CDR3, is GAGVSQSPRYKVAKRGQDVALRCDPISGHVSLFWYQQALGQGPEFLTYFQNEAQLDKSGLPSDRFFAERPEGSVSTLKIQRTQQEDSAVYLCASSLSATRAFFGQGTRLTVV.

There are a few counts of this clonotype. The J gene is TRBJ2-1, the V gene TRBV20-1, with D unclear. The V gene lost 3 bases and the J gene lost 1 base, with 7 bases spanning the gap. The germline CDR1 and CDR2 sequences are DFQATT and SNEGSKA (reference sequence). The CDR3 has 13 amino acids. This CDR3 reads CSARDMSYNEQFF. CDR3 in DNA: TGCAGTGCTAGGGATATGTCCTACAATGAGCAGTTCTTC.

The chain joins TRBV9 to TRBJ2-2, with D tentatively TRBD2 (5 bases). The CDR3 sequence is 15 residues long. Germline V gene lookup returns CDR1 SGDLS and CDR2 YYNGEE. The V and J ends lost 4 bases and 3 bases respectively, with 13 bases between them. The CDR3 nucleotides are TGTGCCAGCAGCCCATCCGGGGTTTACACCGGGGAGCTGTTTTTT. This translates into CASSPSGVYTGELFF.

The genes are TRBV27 and TRBJ2-3; 11 bases are shared with TRBD2. This CDR3 spans 18 amino acids. The V and J ends lost 6 bases and 2 bases, in that order; junction bases with no gene match: 13. Germline assignment: CDR1 MNHEY and CDR2 SMNVEV (reference sequence). The CDR3 coding sequence is TGTGCCAGCAGCTTCCCGGGACTAGCGGACCCTAACACAGATACGCAGTATTTT. This translates into CASSFPGLADPNTDTQYF.

This clonotype was found many times. The chain is built from TRBV29-1 and TRBJ2-7; D might be TRBD2 (5 bases). The CDR3 runs 15 residues. Germline-derived CDR1 and CDR2 are SQVTM and ANQGSEA. V lost 4 bases and J lost 4, with 20 bases in between. The CDR3 DNA follows: TGCAGCGTTGTCGCTAGACTAAACCCTACTTACGAGCAGTACTTC. It translates to CSVVARLNPTYEQYF.

The chain employs TRBV5-3 and TRBJ2-7; a weak D match, TRBD2 (6 bases). TRBV5-3 is noted as an ORF with a role that remains uncertain. The CDR3 consists of 15 residues. Trimming took 2 bases from V and 0 from J, leaving 12 bases between them. The CDR3 nucleotides read TGTGCCAGAAGCTTTGGCCGGACTACCTCCTACGAGCAGTACTTC. This codes for CARSFGRTTSYEQYF.

The chain has TRBV15 and TRBJ2-7; D call uncertain. Deletions cut 0 bases from V and 11 bases from J, with 14 bases between. Looked up from germline, CDR1 is LNHNV and CDR2 is YYDKDF (reference sequence). This CDR3 has 13 residues. The CDR3 protein is CATSRDREETKYF. As DNA, the CDR3 is TGTGCCACCAGCAGAGATAGGGAAGAGACCAAGTACTTC.

This clonotype appeared a few times. The chain has TRBV29-1 and TRBJ2-1, with a tentative D call TRBD1 (6 bases). V dropped 8 bases and J dropped 4 bases, with 15 bases sitting between them. The CDR3 extends over 13 amino acids. Germline CDR1 SQVTM, CDR2 ANQGSEA. CDR3 loop: CSPGQIFYNEQFF. The DNA for the CDR3 is TGCAGCCCAGGACAGATTTTTTACAATGAGCAGTTCTTC.

V gene TRBV25-1 combines with J gene TRBJ1-6, with D hard to call. Trimming removed 4 bases at V and 7 bases at J, with 14 bases between. Germline lookup yields CDR1 MGHDK and CDR2 SYGVNS. CDR3 length equals 15 residues. Written as DNA, the CDR3 is TGTGCCAGCAGTGGGGGAGGGAGTGTGAATTCACCCCTCCACTTT. As protein: CASSGGGSVNSPLHF.

The table lists this clonotype with a few counts. This rearrangement joins TRBV4-1 to TRBJ2-1; 8 bases align to TRBD2. The CDR3 runs to 17 residues. The V gene end was trimmed by 3 bases and the J gene end by 9 bases; junction bases not matched to a gene: 16. Germline-derived CDR1 and CDR2 are MGHRA and YSYEKL. CDR3 amino acids: CASSQNLGTSSRGEQFF. The CDR3 DNA is TGCGCCAGCAGCCAGAACCTCGGGACTAGTTCCCGTGGTGAGCAGTTCTTC.

This clonotype was recorded at least ten times. This chain links TRBV10-3 with TRBJ2-7, with D unresolved. Between the trimmed V and J ends, which lost 0 bases and 7 bases, there was a span of 4 bases. Germline V gene sequence: CDR1 ENHRY, CDR2 SYGVKD. This CDR3 is built from 11 residues. CDR3 DNA: TGTGCCATCAGTGAGTCGGGTGAGCAGTACTTC. It encodes CAISESGEQYF.

The V gene is TRBV7-3, the J gene TRBJ2-1; D may be TRBD2 (6 bases). The CDR3 has 16 residues. Germline lookup yields CDR1 SGHTA and CDR2 FQGTGA. Trimming pared 2 bases from V and 3 bases from J, leaving 14 bases between. Here the CDR3 DNA reads TGTGCCAGCAGCTTAGGGTCGGGGGAACTCTACAATGAGCAGTTCTTC. This sequence encodes CASSLGSGELYNEQFF.

This clonotype was counted only a few times. The rearrangement joins TRBV7-8 to TRBJ1-1, with 9 bases matching TRBD1. The junction had 11 bases not matched to a gene; V was cut back by 5 bases and J by 4 bases. CDR1 and CDR2 from the germline V gene are SGHVS and FQNEAQ. The CDR3 length is 16 residues. The CDR3 reads CASSAGTGFMGTEAFF. The DNA of the CDR3 is TGTGCCAGCAGCGCCGGGACAGGGTTTATGGGCACTGAAGCTTTCTTT.

The sample holds a few counts of this clonotype. The V and J genes are TRBV10-3 and TRBJ1-2, with D hard to call. The CDR3 is made up of 14 amino acids. V dropped 2 bases and J dropped 4 bases, with 11 bases sitting between them. CDR1 is ENHRY, CDR2 SYGVKD, per germline. The CDR3 sequence: CAISERAGPYGYTF. DNA of the CDR3: TGTGCCATCAGTGAGCGGGCCGGACCCTATGGCTACACCTTC.

The genes are TRBV7-8 and TRBJ2-3; D unclear. Germline loops: CDR1 SGHVS, CDR2 FQNEAQ. The CDR3 has 14 amino acids. Trimming pared 9 bases from V and 1 base from J, leaving 14 bases between. Here the CDR3 reads CASCWVEGTDTQYF. The CDR3, as DNA: TGTGCCAGTTGTTGGGTAGAGGGCACAGATACGCAGTATTTT.

This chain joins TRBV3-1 and TRBJ1-1, with no clear D. Germline values: CDR1 LGHDT, CDR2 YNNKEL (reference sequence). The CDR3 runs 14 residues. Trimming cost V 3 bases and J 3 bases, with 11 bases left between them. The CDR3 sequence is CASSHLGSDTEAFF. The CDR3 DNA reads as TGTGCCAGCAGCCACCTAGGGTCGGACACTGAAGCTTTCTTT.

This clonotype turned up a few times. V usage is TRBV28 and J usage is TRBJ2-1; D call uncertain. Germline V gene lookup returns CDR1 MDHEN and CDR2 SYDVKM. The CDR3 contains 15 residues. Trimming stripped 6 bases from V and 5 bases from J, with 17 bases between. The CDR3 DNA reads TGTGCCAGCAGCGCTACCCCCTTGAAAAACAATGAGCAGTTCTTC. Amino acids: CASSATPLKNNEQFF.

This clonotype was found a few times. The gene calls are TRBV14 and TRBJ2-7; 9 positions match TRBD1. Germline V lookup: CDR1 SGHDN, CDR2 FVKESK. The V gene end was trimmed by 5 bases and the J gene end by 3 bases; junction bases not matched to a gene: 11. This CDR3 has 16 amino acids. This CDR3 is CASSGHGRTGDYEQYF. For the CDR3, the DNA is TGTGCCAGCAGCGGACATGGAAGGACAGGGGACTACGAGCAGTACTTC.

This clonotype was observed a few times. The rearrangement links TRBV7-2 to TRBJ2-3; 9 positions match TRBD2. Germline V lookup: CDR1 SGHTA, CDR2 FQGNSA. There are 15 residues in the CDR3. J was trimmed by 5 bases and V by 1 base; bases with no gene match: 4. The CDR3 DNA follows: TGTGCCAGCAGCTTAGTAGGCGGGAGGGGAGATACGCAGTATTTT. Amino acid sequence: CASSLVGGRGDTQYF.

This clonotype appeared a few times. This chain connects TRBV20-1 to TRBJ2-1; 12 bases line up with TRBD2. CDR3 size: 15 residues. CDR1 and CDR2 (germline): DFQATT, SNEGSKA (reference sequence). The V segment lost 6 bases and the J segment 7 bases; nucleotides outside the gene matches: 10. CDR3 amino acids: CSAKGTSGRTNEQFF. CDR3 coding DNA: TGCAGTGCCAAAGGGACTAGCGGGCGGACGAATGAGCAGTTCTTC.

This clonotype was recorded many times. The chain links TRBV20-1 to TRBJ2-1; TRBD2 aligns across 10 bases. This CDR3 region has 13 residues. With V trimmed by 2 bases and J by 6 bases, 1 base remained unmatched. Germline values: CDR1 DFQATT, CDR2 SNEGSKA (reference sequence). This chain's CDR3 is CSARLAGVNEQFF. As DNA, the CDR3 is TGCAGTGCTAGACTAGCGGGAGTCAATGAGCAGTTCTTC.

This clonotype was observed a few times. The gene calls are TRBV29-1 and TRBJ2-5; D gene uncertain. With 2 bases removed from V and 0 bases from J, the gap between germline ends came to 7 bases. Germline V CDR1 and CDR2: SQVTM, ANQGSEA. This CDR3 is 13 amino acids long. This chain's CDR3 is CSVELGYQETQYF. Written as DNA, the CDR3 is TGCAGCGTTGAACTGGGCTACCAAGAGACCCAGTACTTC.

This chain's CDR3 is CASSDPRTSGGAGETQYF. The CDR3 coding sequence is TGTGCCAGCAGCGACCCAAGAACTAGCGGGGGGGCGGGGGAGACCCAGTACTTC. This sequence joins TRBV12-3 or TRBV12-4 and TRBJ2-7, with 13 bases matching TRBD2. The J call could be wrong; TRBJ2-5 is a better fit for the DNA end. The CDR3 length is 18 residues.